The T cell receptor (beta chain) described here comes from a study of cytomegalovirus exposure and HLA in healthy donors. Study-wide points: Reports credit the classifier with highly specific, highly sensitive diagnosis of cytomegalovirus status. Sequencing likely produced, as an artifact, a cluster of highly shared sequence variants.

In regard to this clone: Its antigen is unknown.

PCR primers comprised 60 Vbeta and 13 Jbeta primers. Libraries were prepared by immunoSEQ multiplex PCR; TCRdb keeps only in-frame clonotypes and omits some of them. The sample comprises 110,000 to 150,000 clones, over 70% of which are singletons, and about 6.5% rests with the top ten. The sequencing input was PBMCs. The source is a man aged 30 to 45 in good health and CMV-seronegative.

The CDR3 DNA reads TGTGCCTGGAGTGTGTCGAGGATTACTAACTATGGCTACACCTTC. Amino acids: CAWSVSRITNYGYTF. The chain employs TRBV30 and TRBJ1-2; D ambiguous. V dropped 0 bases and J dropped 0 bases, with 11 bases sitting between them. The CDR3 covers 15 residues. Germline loops: CDR1 GTSNPN, CDR2 SVGIG (reference sequence).